This record covers a single TCR beta chain. At one of its ends the junction is not consistent with the germline gene, which may arise from a read error. CDR3 length: 12 amino acids. CDR1 MNHEY and CDR2 SVGEGT come from the germline V gene. This sample was included in a study of blood T cells in healthy people across ages. A second PCR of about 6 to 12 cycles used a sample-barcoded 5' primer and a J-beta primer mix. Each CDR3 protein gets one entry after TCRdb re-called the 5' RACE reads with MiXCR. The sample has 800,000 to 950,000 distinct CDR3 sequences; around 29% are singletons. The data also belong to a second study, concerning T cells of mothers and their children. That investigation notes: Over 9.5 million TCR beta CDR3 reads were obtained from each mother, and around 2.8 million from each child.

What was sequenced was blood. The chain is built from TRBV6-2 or TRBV6-3 and TRBJ1-2, with D unresolved. This TCR came from a woman in her forties in good health. The CDR3 region is CASRGLSYGCTF. CDR3 coding DNA: TGTGCCAGCAGAGGACTGAGCTATGGCTGCACCTTC.